Listed below are T cell receptor beta chains from one sample, sequenced in a study of T cells in Graves' hyperthyroidism and ophthalmopathy. From the multiplex PCR reads, TCRdb called clonotypes with MiXCR, one entry per CDR3 protein. The sample records 300,000 to 450,000 distinct CDR3 sequences, approximately 13% being singletons. The sample consisted of blood. All receptors come from a man younger than 45 with Graves' hyperthyroidism that later progressed to Graves' ophthalmopathy. Each CDR3 is given with its conserved first and last residue. A D gene is named only where the DNA matches it firmly. Size tells how often a clone was seen (once, few, many) or the class of an expanded clone, and some rows leave it out.

TRBD1	TRBV5-1	NA	TRBJ1-3	TGCGCCAGCAGCTACCAGGGGGGAGGCTCTGGAAACACCATATATTTT	CASSYQGGGSGNTIYF
NA	TRBV28	few	TRBJ1-5	TGTGCCAGCAGACCCGGACTCAATCAGCCCCAGCATTTT	CASRPGLNQPQHF
NA	TRBV20-1	NA	TRBJ2-7	TGCAGTGCTAGGGGACCCGCCCACGAGCAGTACTTC	CSARGPAHEQYF
NA	TRBV19	many	TRBJ1-1	TGTGCCAGTCAGGAGGACAGCATGAACACTGAAGCTTTCTTT	CASQEDSMNTEAFF
TRBD1	TRBV30	few	TRBJ1-2	TGTGCCTACCGAGCCGGGACAGGGGGCTTTCAAGACACCTTC	CAYRAGTGGFQDTF
TRBD1	TRBV5-5	many	TRBJ2-1	TGTGCCAGCAGCTTGGAGGGGGCTACCTACAATGAGCAGTTCTTC	CASSLEGATYNEQFF
TRBD2	TRBV7-2	NA	TRBJ2-1	TGTGCCAGCAGCTTAGATGGGACTAGCGGGAGATACAATGAGCAGTTCTTC	CASSLDGTSGRYNEQFF
NA	TRBV6-1	few	TRBJ1-2	TGTGCCAGCAGTGACAATGAGTATGGCTACACCTTC	CASSDNEYGYTF
NA	TRBV10-3	many	TRBJ2-1	TGTGCCATCAGTGAGTCGGGAAGGTTGAATGAGCAGTTCTTC	CAISESGRLNEQFF
NA	TRBV27	few	TRBJ1-5	TGTGCCAGCAGTTTACCAGCCGGGACCGCCAACGGGAACAATCAGCCCCAGCATTTT	CASSLPAGTANGNNQPQHF
TRBD1	TRBV19	few	TRBJ2-7	TGTGCCAGTAGTATGGACAGGGACTACGAGCAGTACTTC	CASSMDRDYEQYF
TRBD1	TRBV7-8	many	TRBJ1-1	TGTGCCAGCAGCGCAAGGACTCGGACAGGGAACACTGAAGCTTTCTTT	CASSARTRTGNTEAFF
NA	TRBV28	many	TRBJ1-5	TGTGCCATTGGGCGGGGGGTGGACTTGAGGAATCAGCCCCAGCATTTT	CAIGRGVDLRNQPQHF
NA	TRBV28	many	TRBJ1-1	TGTGCCAGCAGTAACAGAGGGAAGACGCACACTGAAGCTTTCTTT	CASSNRGKTHTEAFF
TRBD2	TRBV5-1	many	TRBJ2-1	TGCGCCAGCAGACTCGGGACTAGCGGGGGAAATGAGCAGTTCTTC	CASRLGTSGGNEQFF
NA	TRBV5-1	NA	TRBJ2-6	TGCGCCAGCAGCCCATTCCAGCGCTCTGGGGCCAACGTCCTGACTTTC	CASSPFQRSGANVLTF
NA	TRBV28	NA	TRBJ1-2	TGTGCCAGCAGTTTAGGTCGCGGACAGACCCCTAACTATGGCTACACCTTC	CASSLGRGQTPNYGYTF
TRBD1	TRBV5-1	NA	TRBJ2-5	TGCGCCAGCAGCGTGACAGGGGACTCGGAGACCCAGTACTTC	CASSVTGDSETQYF
NA	TRBV28	many	TRBJ1-2	TGTGCCAGCAGTTTATGGGACGACAGGATTGGCTACACCTTC	CASSLWDDRIGYTF
NA	TRBV5-6	NA	TRBJ1-1	TGTGCCAGCAGTACCCCCAGGTGGAGAAGTAAGAACACTGAAGCTTTCTTT	CASSTPRWRSKNTEAFF
NA	TRBV5-1	NA	TRBJ2-1	TGCGCCAGCAGCACAGGGTTGGGCAATGAGCAGTTCTTC	CASSTGLGNEQFF
TRBD1	TRBV6-1	NA	TRBJ2-3	TGTGCCAGCAGTGAACTTACAGGGGGCTTCACAGATACGCAGTATTTT	CASSELTGGFTDTQYF
NA	TRBV11-3	many	TRBJ2-3	TGTGCCAGCAGCTTAGGCACGGCAAGTACGCAGTATTTT	CASSLGTASTQYF
NA	TRBV7-9	few	TRBJ1-4	TGTGCCAGCAGCGATCCCGGGACCGTGAATGAAAAACTGTTTTTT	CASSDPGTVNEKLFF
NA	TRBV12-3/TRBV12-4	NA	TRBJ1-1	TGTGCCAGCAGTTTTCGGGAGATAAACACTGAAGCTTTCTTT	CASSFREINTEAFF
NA	TRBV7-9	many	TRBJ2-7	TGTGCCAGCAGCTCCCTATGGGGCGGTCGGTACGAGCAGTACTTC	CASSSLWGGRYEQYF
TRBD1	TRBV5-1	many	TRBJ2-7	TGCGCCAGCAGAGGGACAGGGAAGGACGAGCAGTACTTC	CASRGTGKDEQYF
TRBD1	TRBV13	many	TRBJ1-2	TGTGCCAGCAGCCTTGGACAGGGAGGCTACACCTTC	CASSLGQGGYTF
NA	TRBV4-1	NA	TRBJ1-1	TGCGCCAGCAGCCAAGAGAGGGACAAGACCAACACTGAAGCTTTCTTT	CASSQERDKTNTEAFF
TRBD2	TRBV27	few	TRBJ2-2	TGTGCCAGCAGTTTATTATGGCGGGGGGGTTATAGCGGGGAGCTGTTTTTT	CASSLLWRGGYSGELFF
NA	TRBV7-9	many	TRBJ1-2	TGTGCCAGCAGCTTTAAAAGGAAGGGCTACACCTTC	CASSFKRKGYTF
NA	TRBV12-3/TRBV12-4	NA	TRBJ2-4	TGTGCCAGCAGCCCGTCATTTGGGATTCAGTACTTC	CASSPSFGIQYF
NA	TRBV12-3/TRBV12-4	few	TRBJ2-7	TGTGCCAGCAGATCCGAGGGGAACGAGCAGTACTTC	CASRSEGNEQYF
TRBD2	TRBV18	many	TRBJ2-7	TGTGCCAGCAGCCCGGGACTAGACTACGAGCAGTACTTC	CASSPGLDYEQYF
NA	TRBV6-5	many	TRBJ2-2	TGTGCCAGCAGTTATCGTGGGGGGAACACCGGGGAGCTGTTTTTT	CASSYRGGNTGELFF
NA	TRBV7-7	few	TRBJ1-1	TGTGCTAGCAGCTTTAGTAAGGACACTGAAGCTTTCTTT	CASSFSKDTEAFF
TRBD2	TRBV10-3	few	TRBJ2-3	TGTGCCATCAGTGATCGACTAGCAGCAGATACGCAGTATTTT	CAISDRLAADTQYF
NA	TRBV19	NA	TRBJ2-3	TGTGCCAGTAGTCCCCGGACAGCGCTTGGGGATACGCAGTATTTT	CASSPRTALGDTQYF
TRBD1	TRBV7-9	many	TRBJ1-6	TGTGCCAGCGACAGGGGAACCTATAATTCACCCCTCCACTTT	CASDRGTYNSPLHF
TRBD1	TRBV30	many	TRBJ2-7	TGTGCCTGGGATCGGGACAGGCCCGACGAGCAGTACTTC	CAWDRDRPDEQYF
TRBD2	TRBV24-1	many	TRBJ2-1	TGTGCCACCAGTGACAAAAGCGGGGGGGCCTGGAATGAGCAGTTCTTC	CATSDKSGGAWNEQFF
NA	TRBV18	few	TRBJ1-3	TGTGCCAGCTCACCACCTTGGGGAGCTGCCTCTGGAAACACCATATATTTT	CASSPPWGAASGNTIYF
NA	TRBV5-1	few	TRBJ1-4	TGCGCCAGCAAATCCGGACAGCCTAATGAAAAACTGTTTTTT	CASKSGQPNEKLFF
TRBD1	TRBV7-8	many	TRBJ2-1	TGTGCCAGCAGCTCCGACAGGGGGCTCGCGATGTACAATGAGCAGTTCTTC	CASSSDRGLAMYNEQFF
TRBD1	TRBV4-1	NA	TRBJ2-7	TGCGCCAGCAGCCAACCAGGACAGGGACTCGAGCAGTACTTC	CASSQPGQGLEQYF
NA	TRBV20-1	many	TRBJ1-1	TGCAGTGCTAGAGTGCCAGTCGGGGACACTGAAGCTTTCTTT	CSARVPVGDTEAFF
TRBD1	TRBV4-1	NA	TRBJ2-2	TGCGCCAGCAGCCAACACGCACACCGGGACAGGGACCTCACCGGGGAGCTGTTTTTT	CASSQHAHRDRDLTGELFF
TRBD1	TRBV20-1	few	TRBJ2-2	TGCAGTGCTCCCAGACACCAGGGGGTAAACACCGGGGAGCTGTTTTTT	CSAPRHQGVNTGELFF
NA	TRBV7-8	many	TRBJ2-7	TGTGCCAGCAGCTTTGACTCGGCCGAGCAGTACTTC	CASSFDSAEQYF
NA	TRBV30	NA	TRBJ2-2	TGTGCCTGGAGTGGTGGGGTTCGGACCGGGGAGCTGTTTTTT	CAWSGGVRTGELFF